This T cell receptor (beta chain) originates from a study of cytomegalovirus exposure and HLA in healthy donors. Study-level background: Approximately 85 million unique TCRs from HLA-typed donors were held in an early release of data.

A word on this clone: What it binds is not known.

The PCR had 60 Vbeta and 13 Jbeta primers. The repertoire was sequenced with immunoSEQ multiplex PCR; TCRdb's copy has only in-frame clones and lacks some. The sample table includes more than 95,000 clones. Study findings and constraints: As a later analysis revealed, most CMV-associated TCR beta chains appeared HLA-restricted. The study put 150 or so TCR beta chains on its list as cytomegalovirus-associated.

Trimming removed 2 bases from V and 5 bases from J, with 17 bases in between. The CDR3 spans 16 residues. Germline V gene lookup returns CDR1 WSHSY and CDR2 SAAADI. Sample: PBMCs. The receptor was isolated from a man aged 40-55 years in good health and CMV-seronegative. This sequence joins TRBV10-2 and TRBJ2-3, with D perhaps matching TRBD1 (9 bases). The CDR3 nucleotides are TGCGCCAGCAGTGAGGACAGGGGGAGCGGGGGAGATACGCAGTATTTT. Encoded protein: CASSEDRGSGGDTQYF.